The next 18 T cell receptor beta chains were all read from a single sample in a study of PD-1 blockade in classical Hodgkin lymphoma. Brentuximab vedotin exposure varied among the patients, all of whom had relapsed after autologous stem cell transplantation. Repertoires were generated with immunoSEQ multiplex PCR, while TCRdb's copy carries only in-frame clones and drops some. The table includes 30,000 to 50,000 clones, 60% to 85% detected once. The input for sequencing was peripheral blood mononuclear cells (PBMCs), taken at baseline. The origin of the receptors is a human donor with classical Hodgkin lymphoma.

This rearrangement joins TRBV5-1 to TRBJ2-3; TRBD2 aligns across 9 bases. Germline loops: CDR1 SGHRS, CDR2 YFSETQ. Losses at the gene ends were 0 bases for V and 3 bases for J; bases not matched to a gene: 5. The CDR3 runs to 16 residues. The CDR3 spells CASSLGAGGLTDTQYF. The CDR3 DNA reads as TGCGCCAGCAGCTTGGGGGCGGGAGGGCTTACAGATACGCAGTATTTT.

This clone was observed a few times. The CDR3 coding sequence is TGTGCCAGCAGCCGACTTAGCTCCTACGAGCAGTACTTC. Amino acid sequence: CASSRLSSYEQYF. V is TRBV7-9 and J is TRBJ2-7; D is unresolved. CDR3 length: 13 amino acids. Trimming removed 5 bases at V and 0 bases at J, with 8 bases between. Germline V gene lookup returns CDR1 SEHNR and CDR2 FQNEAQ (reference sequence).

The rearrangement uses TRBV2 and TRBJ2-7, with TRBD2 matching over 10 bases. V dropped 9 bases and J dropped 6; count of bases not matched to a gene: 8. Germline values: CDR1 SNHLY, CDR2 FYNNEI. This CDR3 contains 13 residues. The CDR3 loop is CASESGRAAEQYF. The DNA of the CDR3 is TGTGCCAGTGAGAGCGGGAGGGCCGCCGAGCAGTACTTC. Full variable domain (rest looked up from reference TRBV2 and TRBJ2-7): EPEVTQTPSHQVTQMGQEVILRCVPISNHLYFYWYRQILGQKVEFLVSFYNNEISEKSEIFDDQFSVERPDGSNFTLKIRSTKLEDSAMYFCASESGRAAEQYFGPGTRLTVT.

V is TRBV5-6 and J is TRBJ2-3; D unresolved. There are 13 residues in the CDR3. Germline CDR1 and CDR2: SGHDT and YYEEEE. The V end lost 4 bases, the J end lost 4 bases, and 10 bases lay between the germline ends. CDR3 loop: CASSPAGSDTQYF. CDR3 nucleotide sequence: TGTGCCAGCAGCCCGGCTGGTTCAGATACGCAGTATTTT. Variable domain in full (rest from reference TRBV5-6 and TRBJ2-3): DAGVTQSPTHLIKTRGQQVTLRCSPKSGHDTVSWYQQALGQGPQFIFQYYEEEERQRGNFPDRFSGHQFPNYSSELNVNALLLGDSALYLCASSPAGSDTQYFGPGTRLTVL.

This chain connects TRBV11-2 to TRBJ2-2; 13 bases fit TRBD2. Germline CDR1 SGHAT, CDR2 FQNNGV. Trimming at V came to 5 bases and at J to 4 bases, leaving 4 bases not matched to a gene. The CDR3 spans 16 residues. CDR3 nucleotide sequence: TGTGCCAGCAGCCCCCGACTAGCGGGAGGCACCGGGGAGCTGTTTTTT. Its protein is CASSPRLAGGTGELFF. Drawing the rest from reference TRBV11-2 and TRBJ2-2, the complete variable domain is EAGVAQSPRYKIIEKRQSVAFWCNPISGHATLYWYQQILGQGPKLLIQFQNNGVVDDSQLPKDRFSAERLKGVDSTLKIQPAKLEDSAVYLCASSPRLAGGTGELFFGEGSRLTVL.

The rearrangement joins TRBV6-5 to TRBJ2-7, with D perhaps matching TRBD1 or TRBD2 (5 bases each). Germline V lookup: CDR1 MNHEY, CDR2 SVGAGI. The CDR3 runs 14 residues. V was trimmed by 0 bases and J by 2 bases, leaving 8 bases between them. The CDR3 DNA follows: TGTGCCAGCAGTTACTCTAGGGGAGCCTACGAGCAGTACTTC. This translates into CASSYSRGAYEQYF.

This clone was observed a few times. The rearrangement joins TRBV7-8 to TRBJ2-3, with a tentative D call TRBD2 (5 bases). V lost 5 bases, J lost 2 bases, and 14 bases lay in between. This CDR3 has 15 amino acids. CDR1 SGHVS and CDR2 FQNEAQ come from the germline V gene. The CDR3 DNA reads as TGTGCCAGCAGCACCCTTGGACTTTACACAGATACGCAGTATTTT. It encodes CASSTLGLYTDTQYF.

The rearrangement joins TRBV5-1 to TRBJ2-5; D remains ambiguous. The J call may be in error: the DNA end matches TRBJ2-7 better. The CDR3 has 18 residues. In germline, CDR1 is SGHRS, CDR2 YFSETQ. The chain's CDR3 is CASSPRQRTATIPYEQYF. CDR3 coding DNA: TGCGCCAGCAGCCCCCGGCAGAGAACAGCGACAATCCCCTACGAGCAGTACTTC.

This chain joins TRBV6-8 and TRBJ2-7, with D tentatively TRBD1 or TRBD2 (6 bases each). This CDR3 is built from 11 residues. Germline V gives CDR1 MNHGY, CDR2 SAAAGT. Between the trimmed V and J ends, which lost 7 bases and 6 bases, there was a span of 10 bases. CDR3 sequence reads: CASTGATEQYF. CDR3 DNA sequence: TGTGCCAGCACGGGGGCGACCGAGCAGTACTTC.

On this clone itself: Relative to the germline gene, one junction end is altered; a read error may explain this. The chain has TRBV4-2 and TRBJ2-3; 11 nucleotides match TRBD2. CDR1 is LGHNA and CDR2 is YNFKEQ in the germline V gene. This CDR3 is built from 21 residues. CDR3 region: CASSPRPGLAVVSFSTNTQYF. The CDR3 DNA sequence: TGTGCCAGCAGCCCACGCCCGGGACTAGCGGTCGTCTCCTTTAGCACAAATACGCAGTATTTT.

This chain connects TRBV14 to TRBJ2-3; 11 nucleotides agree with TRBD2. The CDR3 covers 18 residues. Per germline, CDR1 SGHDN and CDR2 FVKESK. Trimming cost V 4 bases and J 2 bases; bases outside gene matches: 11. Here the CDR3 DNA reads TGTGCCAGCAGCCCACTGGGCACTAGCGGGAGAGTCACAGATACGCAGTATTTT. Protein product: CASSPLGTSGRVTDTQYF. Drawing the rest from reference TRBV14 and TRBJ2-3, the complete variable domain is EAGVTQFPSHSVIEKGQTVTLRCDPISGHDNLYWYRRVMGKEIKFLLHFVKESKQDESGMPNNRFLAERTGGTYSTLKVQPAELEDSGVYFCASSPLGTSGRVTDTQYFGPGTRLTVL.

This rearrangement joins TRBV7-9 to TRBJ1-2; no clear D. Deletions cut 4 bases from V and 4 bases from J, with 22 bases between. CDR1 SEHNR and CDR2 FQNEAQ come from the germline V gene (reference sequence). CDR3 length: 17 amino acids. In nucleotides, the CDR3 is TGTGCCAGCAGCTATTTGAGTCTCGTAGAACAGAGCTATGGCTACACCTTC. It yields the protein CASSYLSLVEQSYGYTF.

This sequence joins TRBV28 and TRBJ1-1; the D gene is possibly TRBD1 (5 bases). V lost 6 bases and J lost 11, with 10 bases in between. Germline CDR1 and CDR2: MDHEN and SYDVKM. This CDR3 spans 10 amino acids. CDR3 nucleotides: TGTGCCAGCAGGGGGGTATCTGCTTTCTTT. Its translation: CASRGVSAFF.

In its sample, this clone was seen a few times. Other DNA sequences of this sample code for an identical CDR3. This sequence joins TRBV9 and TRBJ2-1; D gene ambiguous. Germline-derived CDR1 and CDR2 are SGDLS and YYNGEE. The CDR3 totals 15 residues. Trimming removed 0 bases at V and 0 bases at J, with 7 bases between. Here the CDR3 reads CASSVVGVSYNEQFF. For the CDR3, the DNA is TGTGCCAGCAGCGTAGTAGGCGTCTCCTACAATGAGCAGTTCTTC.

V is TRBV28 and J is TRBJ2-5, with TRBD2 matching 14 bases. After removal of 6 bases from V and 5 bases from J, the junction contained 5 bases not matched to a gene. CDR1 and CDR2 (germline): MDHEN, SYDVKM. The CDR3 covers 15 residues. Here the CDR3 reads CASRLTSGRGETQYF. The CDR3 bases are TGTGCCAGCAGACTGACTAGCGGGAGGGGGGAGACCCAGTACTTC.

V is TRBV28 and J is TRBJ2-1; TRBD2 aligns across 7 bases. Trimming removed 0 bases from V and 4 bases from J; junction bases left unmatched: 6. The CDR3 covers 16 residues. The germline gives CDR1 MDHEN, CDR2 SYDVKM. This chain's CDR3 is CASSLWSEGLYNEQFF. The CDR3 DNA sequence: TGTGCCAGCAGTTTATGGTCCGAGGGACTATACAATGAGCAGTTCTTC.

In its sample, this clone was seen a few times. The chain is built from TRBV15 and TRBJ1-2; 10 nucleotides align to TRBD1. CDR1 is LNHNV, CDR2 YYDKDF, per germline (reference sequence). Losses at the gene ends were 2 bases for V and 0 bases for J; bases not matched to a gene: 21. This CDR3 has 22 amino acids. DNA of the CDR3: TGTGCCACCAGCAGATTGGGGGTAGCTACCCGGGACAGGGGACCGTCTAACTATGGCTACACCTTC. The encoded protein is CATSRLGVATRDRGPSNYGYTF.

This chain links TRBV15 with TRBJ2-5; 8 nucleotides agree with TRBD2. Germline V gene sequence: CDR1 LNHNV, CDR2 YYDKDF (reference sequence). This CDR3 is 14 amino acids long. V dropped 8 bases and J dropped 5; count of bases not matched to a gene: 10. CDR3 loop: CATRPFSGKETQYF. CDR3 sequence (DNA): TGTGCCACCCGACCCTTTAGCGGGAAGGAGACCCAGTACTTC.